This T cell receptor beta chain comes out of a study of OX40 agonist ivuxolimab in advanced cancers. Study background: Administration of intravenous ivuxolimab to patients occurred every 2 weeks at 0.01 to 10 mg/kg.

Produced via immunoSEQ multiplex PCR; TCRdb's table is partial and in-frame only. The repertoire holds about 82,000 clones, with 85% to 90% as singletons. Germline-derived CDR1 and CDR2 are SGHNT and YENEEA. CDR3 length: 14 residues. The V and J ends lost 1 base and 1 base respectively, with 5 bases between them. This clonotype originated in an adult with an advanced solid tumor such as melanoma, head and neck, liver or kidney cancer. Sequenced material: CD4+ or CD8+ T cells sorted from blood, taken in a trial of the OX40 agonist ivuxolimab. This chain joins TRBV11-3 and TRBJ2-1; D uncertain. CDR3 amino acids: CASSLGPSYNEQFF. CDR3 nucleotide sequence: TGTGCCAGCAGCTTAGGGCCGTCCTACAATGAGCAGTTCTTC.